The subject of this entry is one T cell receptor beta chain. The antigen is undetermined. Libraries were prepared by immunoSEQ multiplex PCR; TCRdb keeps only in-frame clonotypes and omits some of them. The sample has roughly 77,000 clones, over 75% seen once. The data are from a study of OX40 agonist ivuxolimab in advanced cancers. About the study: Clinicians treated patients with ivuxolimab, an agonistic anti-OX40 (CD134) antibody. Cohort: 82.7% men, mean age approximately 66, aged about 23 to 79.

If patients had autoimmune disease history or systemic immunosuppression, they were excluded. Study results and caveats: At 0.1 to 3.0 mg/kg and by week 6, clonal expansion occurred in CD4+ and CD8+ blood T cells.

The CDR3 is 15 residues long. From germline, CDR1 is MDHEN and CDR2 SYDVKM. Deletions cut 6 bases from V and 3 bases from J, with 16 bases between. The input for sequencing was CD4+ or CD8+ T cells sorted from blood, taken in a trial of the OX40 agonist ivuxolimab. This TCR came from an adult with an advanced solid tumor such as melanoma, head and neck, liver or kidney cancer. The J gene is TRBJ2-3, the V gene TRBV28; D perhaps matches TRBD2 (6 bases). DNA of the CDR3: TGTGCCAGCAGCACTCCCGGGACTGTGACAGATACGCAGTATTTT. The encoded protein is CASSTPGTVTDTQYF. Based on the CDR3 plus reference TRBV28 and TRBJ2-3, the full variable domain is DVKVTQSSRYLVKRTGEKVFLECVQDMDHENMFWYRQDPGLGLRLIYFSYDVKMKEKGDIPEGYSVSREKKERFSLILESASTNQTSMYLCASSTPGTVTDTQYFGPGTRLTVL.